The 21 T cell receptor beta chains below were found in one sample sequenced in a study of T-cell reconstitution after alpha-beta-depleted transplantation in children. Unique molecular identifiers were incorporated during preparation of the TCRbeta library. MiXCR, run by TCRdb on the PCR reads, gives a single entry per CDR3 protein. The table lists over 200,000 distinct CDR3 sequences, about a tenth of them singletons. The input for sequencing was PBMCs, taken before TCRalphabeta/CD19-depleted stem cell transplant. Source of these receptors: a child younger than two with acute myeloid leukemia, due to receive a stem cell transplant.

This clonotype was recorded at least ten times. The chain joins TRBV29-1 to TRBJ2-1; 7 nucleotides align to TRBD1. After removal of 7 bases from V and 0 bases from J, the junction contained 3 bases not matched to a gene. This CDR3 is 13 amino acids long. Germline V gene lookup returns CDR1 SQVTM and CDR2 ANQGSEA. CDR3 region: CSGGQDSYNEQFF. As DNA, the CDR3 is TGCAGCGGTGGACAGGACTCCTACAATGAGCAGTTCTTC.

This clonotype has just a few counts. This chain connects TRBV20-1 to TRBJ1-2; perhaps TRBD1 as D (6 bases). The length of the CDR3 is 15 residues. Germline CDR1 DFQATT, CDR2 SNEGSKA (reference sequence). V dropped 6 bases and J dropped 5 bases, with 22 bases sitting between them. The CDR3 is CSAKKMGQRGYGYTF. The CDR3 DNA reads TGCAGTGCGAAAAAAATGGGACAACGTGGATATGGCTACACCTTC.

This clonotype was counted at least ten times. V is TRBV7-2 and J is TRBJ1-3; no clear D gene. This CDR3 comprises 15 residues. The V gene lost 3 bases and the J gene lost 0 bases, with 9 bases spanning the gap. Germline values: CDR1 SGHTA, CDR2 FQGNSA. The CDR3 protein is CASSFGPDSGNTIYF. CDR3 DNA: TGTGCCAGCAGCTTCGGACCGGACTCTGGAAACACCATATATTTT.

This clonotype was picked up many times. The rearrangement links TRBV10-3 to TRBJ1-1; 7 bases line up with TRBD1. CDR3 length: 13 amino acids. The germline V gene has CDR1 ENHRY and CDR2 SYGVKD. After removal of 7 bases from V and 2 bases from J, the junction contained 4 bases not matched to a gene. The CDR3 spells CAIKGTVNTEAFF. CDR3 nucleotides: TGTGCCATCAAAGGGACAGTTAACACTGAAGCTTTCTTT.

This clonotype was counted ten times or more. This CDR3 is CAWSSSRRRGSQETQYF. The DNA of the CDR3 is TGTGCCTGGAGCTCTAGTAGAAGACGGGGATCACAAGAGACCCAGTACTTC. The V and J genes are TRBV30 and TRBJ2-5, with D perhaps TRBD2 (5 bases). The V end was cut by 3 bases, the J end by 2 bases, with 22 bases between. The CDR3 consists of 17 residues. Per the germline V gene, CDR1 is GTSNPN and CDR2 is SVGIG (reference sequence).

This clonotype was detected many times. This chain joins TRBV10-3 and TRBJ2-1; TRBD2 matches at 7 bases. V dropped 0 bases and J dropped 4; count of bases not matched to a gene: 3. Looked up from germline, CDR1 is ENHRY and CDR2 is SYGVKD. The CDR3 contains 15 residues. This CDR3 reads CAISESGGRYNEQFF. The CDR3 region has the DNA TGTGCCATCAGTGAGTCAGGCGGGAGATACAATGAGCAGTTCTTC.

The chain recombines TRBV5-1 with TRBJ2-6, with D tentatively TRBD1 (7 bases). Trimming removed 0 bases from V and 0 bases from J, with 19 bases in between. Per germline, CDR1 SGHRS and CDR2 YFSETQ. This CDR3 has 20 residues. CDR3 nucleotides: TGCGCCAGCAGCTTGGCAGGGGGGCAGAACTTCTACTCTGGGGCCAACGTCCTGACTTTC. Translation gives CASSLAGGQNFYSGANVLTF.

This clonotype has ten or more counts. The rearrangement joins TRBV5-1 to TRBJ2-7; maybe TRBD2 (6 bases). CDR1 SGHRS and CDR2 YFSETQ come from the germline V gene. This CDR3 contains 14 residues. V dropped 3 bases and J dropped 0 bases, with 10 bases sitting between them. CDR3 nucleotides: TGCGCCAGCAGCTGGACCGGGAGCTCCTACGAGCAGTACTTC. This sequence encodes CASSWTGSSYEQYF.

Ten or more counts support this clonotype. The gene calls are TRBV20-1 and TRBJ2-3, with 7 bases lining up with TRBD2. The CDR3 loop spans 13 amino acids. Germline V CDR1 and CDR2: DFQATT, SNEGSKA (reference sequence). The CDR3 loop is CKTGGSGTDTQYF. The CDR3 nucleotides are TGCAAGACTGGCGGGAGTGGCACAGATACGCAGTATTTT.

There are many counts of this clonotype. The J gene is TRBJ2-7, the V gene TRBV7-2; 9 bases agree with TRBD1. CDR3 length: 15 residues. Germline V gene lookup returns CDR1 SGHTA and CDR2 FQGNSA. V shed 3 bases, J shed 3 bases, and the junction held 6 bases outside the gene matches. This CDR3 is CASSFDRGTIYEQYF. The CDR3 region has the DNA TGTGCCAGCAGCTTCGACAGGGGGACAATCTACGAGCAGTACTTC.

In this sample, this clonotype turned up many times. The rearrangement links TRBV20-1 to TRBJ2-3, with D hard to call. Per germline, CDR1 DFQATT and CDR2 SNEGSKA (reference sequence). The CDR3 consists of 11 residues. The V and J ends lost 6 bases and 4 bases respectively, with 8 bases between them. CDR3 sequence reads: CSAPRADTQYF. Written as DNA, the CDR3 is TGCAGTGCCCCTAGGGCAGATACGCAGTATTTT.

This clonotype was observed at least ten times. J is TRBJ1-3 and V is TRBV10-3, with D possibly being TRBD1 (6 bases). With 0 bases removed from V and 6 bases from J, the gap between germline ends came to 27 bases. From germline, CDR1 is ENHRY and CDR2 SYGVKD. The CDR3 runs to 20 residues. In nucleotides, the CDR3 is TGTGCCATCAGTGAGTCCTTCCAAGGACAGCGAAGGACTAGGCTAAACACCATATATTTT. Encoded protein: CAISESFQGQRRTRLNTIYF.

This clonotype came up many times. This chain's CDR3 is CSARDGQGGGYTF. Here the CDR3 DNA reads TGCAGTGCTAGAGATGGGCAGGGCGGCGGCTACACCTTC. This chain uses TRBV20-1 with TRBJ1-2; the D gene is possibly TRBD1 (5 bases). Germline V CDR1 and CDR2: DFQATT, SNEGSKA (reference sequence). V was pared by 0 bases and J by 8 bases, with 13 bases between. CDR3 length: 13 amino acids.

This clonotype was counted only a few times. The CDR3 coding sequence is TGCGCCAGCAGCCAAACCGGGACAGGGGGCCATGAGCAGTTCTTC. It translates to CASSQTGTGGHEQFF. V is TRBV4-1 and J is TRBJ2-1, with 12 bases aligning to TRBD1. Germline V gives CDR1 MGHRA, CDR2 YSYEKL. The CDR3 covers 15 residues. V lost 2 bases and J lost 8; bases outside the gene matches: 4.

This clonotype occurred many times. V and J are TRBV20-1 and TRBJ1-2; no clear D gene. The CDR3 spans 12 residues. Germline CDR1 DFQATT, CDR2 SNEGSKA (reference sequence). The V end was cut by 2 bases, the J end by 4 bases, with 8 bases between. CDR3 in DNA: TGCAGTGCTAGACGGAGTCCCTATGGCTACACCTTC. Translated, it gives CSARRSPYGYTF.

This clonotype was detected many times. The V gene is TRBV29-1, the J gene TRBJ2-5; D might be TRBD1 or TRBD2, each matching 5 bases. The CDR3 covers 15 residues. V dropped 6 bases and J dropped 4 bases, with 21 bases sitting between them. The germline V gene encodes CDR1 SQVTM and CDR2 ANQGSEA. The CDR3 nucleotides are TGCAGCGTCGCTACAGGAGGCGAAGTAGGAGAGACCCAGTACTTC. As protein: CSVATGGEVGETQYF. Full variable domain (remainder filled in from reference TRBV29-1 and TRBJ2-5): SAVISQKPSRDICQRGTSLTIQCQVDSQVTMMFWYRQQPGQSLTLIATANQGSEATYESGFVIDKFPISRPNLTFSTLTVSNMSPEDSSIYLCSVATGGEVGETQYFGPGTRLLVL.

This sequence joins TRBV24-1 and TRBJ2-2, with 16 bases lining up with TRBD2. Trimming cost V 1 base and J 3 bases; bases outside gene matches: 10. Germline V gene lookup returns CDR1 KGHDR and CDR2 SFDVKD. There are 21 residues in the CDR3. The DNA for the CDR3 is TGTGCCACCAGTGATTTAGGCGGGACTAGCGGGAGGGCCGGGGACACCGGGGAGCTGTTTTTT. Residues: CATSDLGGTSGRAGDTGELFF.

This clonotype was seen at least ten times. The chain recombines TRBV20-1 with TRBJ2-3; 9 bases match TRBD2. The ends lost 5 bases at V and 4 bases at J; junction bases unmatched: 10. Per the germline V gene, CDR1 is DFQATT and CDR2 is SNEGSKA (reference sequence). CDR3 length equals 15 residues. CDR3 sequence: CSAPRASGNADTQYF. The CDR3 DNA sequence: TGCAGTGCTCCCCGGGCTAGCGGGAACGCAGATACGCAGTATTTT.

This clonotype has ten or more counts. CDR3 sequence reads: CASSLGGVGNTIYF. The CDR3 DNA follows: TGTGCCAGCAGCTTAGGAGGGGTCGGAAACACCATATATTTT. This chain connects TRBV7-2 to TRBJ1-3, with D possibly being TRBD1 (5 bases). The CDR3 loop spans 14 amino acids. Trimming pared 1 base from V and 4 bases from J, leaving 8 bases between. Germline CDR1 and CDR2: SGHTA and FQGNSA.

This clonotype was counted ten times or more. The chain joins TRBV5-1 to TRBJ2-7; D gene uncertain. Trimming left V 0 bases short and J 5 bases short, with 9 bases between. The CDR3 totals 13 residues. Germline CDR1 is SGHRS and CDR2 is YFSETQ. The CDR3 nucleotides are TGCGCCAGCAGCTTGGCCAAGTTCAACGAGCAGTACTTC. The encoded protein is CASSLAKFNEQYF.

Ten or more counts support this clonotype. The chain carries TRBV11-2 and TRBJ2-3; 13 bases are a match to TRBD2. The V gene's germline CDR1 is SGHAT and CDR2 FQNNGV. The junction had 1 base not matched to a gene; V was cut back by 7 bases and J by 6 bases. The CDR3 is 13 residues long. CDR3 coding DNA: TGTGCCAGCACGACTAGCGGGAGGGATACGCAGTATTTT. Translation gives CASTTSGRDTQYF.